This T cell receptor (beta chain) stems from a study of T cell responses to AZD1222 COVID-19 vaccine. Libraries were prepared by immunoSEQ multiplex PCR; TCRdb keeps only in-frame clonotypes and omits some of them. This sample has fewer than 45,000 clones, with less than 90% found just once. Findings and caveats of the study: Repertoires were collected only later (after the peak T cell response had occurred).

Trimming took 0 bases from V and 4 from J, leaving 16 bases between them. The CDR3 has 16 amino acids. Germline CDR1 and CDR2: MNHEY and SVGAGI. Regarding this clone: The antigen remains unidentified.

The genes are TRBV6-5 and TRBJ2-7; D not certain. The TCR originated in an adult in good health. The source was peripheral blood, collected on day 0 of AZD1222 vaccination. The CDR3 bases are TGTGCCAGCAGTTACTCGAATAACCCGAGCGTATACGAGCAGTACTTC. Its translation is CASSYSNNPSVYEQYF.